The 19 T cell receptor beta chains listed next were all sequenced from one sample in a study of immune reconstitution after stem cell transplant in scleroderma. TCRdb processed the RT-PCR reads anew with MiXCR; each CDR3 protein has one entry. In the table there are approximately 2,600 distinct CDR3 sequences, approximately 11% of which are singletons. Sample collection occurred before or after autologous hematopoietic stem cell transplantation (not recorded which). The receptor source for this set is a female donor with systemic sclerosis.

This clonotype was seen many times. The chain carries TRBV7-8 and TRBJ1-5, with TRBD1 as a possible D gene (5 bases). The CDR3 consists of 12 residues. CDR1 and CDR2 (germline): SGHVS, FQNEAQ. Trimming took off 4 bases at V and 9 bases at J, with 10 bases between the two ends. CDR3 amino acids: CASSSERGPQHF. DNA of the CDR3: TGTGCCAGCAGCTCAGAAAGGGGGCCCCAGCATTTT.

The chain combines TRBV7-9 with TRBJ2-7, with 10 bases that match TRBD1. This CDR3 region has 17 residues. CDR1 SEHNR and CDR2 FQNEAQ come from the germline V gene (reference sequence). V lost 5 bases to trimming and J lost 1 base; unmatched junction nucleotides: 11. CDR3 DNA sequence: TGTGCCAGCAGCGACCTAGGGACAGGGGCTCCTTCCTACGAGCAGTACTTC. Its translation is CASSDLGTGAPSYEQYF.

By sample share, this clonotype is medium-sized. This rearrangement joins TRBV7-2 to TRBJ2-7; TRBD2 aligns across 11 bases. Germline CDR1 reads SGHTA; CDR2 reads FQGNSA. The ends lost 4 bases at V and 2 bases at J; junction bases unmatched: 7. The CDR3 has 16 amino acids. The CDR3 nucleotides read TGTGCCAGCAGCTCCTCACTAGCGGGGGCCCCCTACGAGCAGTACTTC. Its protein is CASSSSLAGAPYEQYF.

This clonotype was counted ten times or more. This chain links TRBV4-2 with TRBJ2-1, with unresolved D. The CDR3 loop spans 14 amino acids. The V gene's germline CDR1 is LGHNA and CDR2 YNFKEQ. With 2 bases removed from V and 6 bases from J, the gap between germline ends came to 11 bases. The CDR3 is CASSQHVRANEQFF. The CDR3 coding sequence is TGTGCCAGCAGCCAACATGTTCGCGCCAATGAGCAGTTCTTC.

This clonotype is medium-sized. This chain connects TRBV7-8 to TRBJ2-7, with 10 bases lining up with TRBD1. With V trimmed by 0 bases and J by 4 bases, 3 bases remained unmatched. The V gene's germline CDR1 is SGHVS and CDR2 FQNEAQ. The CDR3 length is 15 residues. The CDR3 spells CASSLARTGGYEQYF. CDR3 nucleotides: TGTGCCAGCAGCTTAGCCCGGACAGGGGGATACGAGCAGTACTTC.

This clonotype is labeled medium-sized. V and J are TRBV5-1 and TRBJ2-7; D unresolved. Trimming shortened V by 0 bases and J by 2 bases, and 9 bases separated the two germline ends. CDR1 and CDR2 (germline): SGHRS, YFSETQ. There are 14 residues in the CDR3. The CDR3 bases are TGCGCCAGCAGCTTGGGACTGGCAACCTACGAGCAGTACTTC. It yields the protein CASSLGLATYEQYF. Combining the CDR3 with reference TRBV5-1 and TRBJ2-7 gives the whole variable domain KAGVTQTPRYLIKTRGQQVTLSCSPISGHRSVSWYQQTPGQGLQFLFEYFSETQRNKGNFPGRFSGRQFSNSRSEMNVSTLELGDSALYLCASSLGLATYEQYFGPGTRLTVT.

Judged by abundance, this clonotype is medium-sized. The rearrangement uses TRBV20-1 and TRBJ2-3; 11 bases align to TRBD2. This CDR3 has 17 amino acids. J lost 4 bases, V lost 3 bases, and 12 bases had no gene match. Germline V gene data show CDR1 as DFQATT and CDR2 as SNEGSKA (reference sequence). The CDR3 DNA follows: TGCAGTGCTAGGCTAGCGGGGGGTCCCTCATTCGCAGATACGCAGTATTTT. It yields the protein CSARLAGGPSFADTQYF.

This clonotype is judged medium-sized (0.01 to 0.1%). This chain uses TRBV14 with TRBJ2-1; D not certain. The V gene lost 5 bases and the J gene lost 0 bases, with 8 bases spanning the gap. The V gene's germline CDR1 is SGHDN and CDR2 FVKESK. This CDR3 comprises 14 residues. Written as DNA, the CDR3 is TGTGCCAGCAGCTCTCAGAGCTCCTACAATGAGCAGTTCTTC. Its protein is CASSSQSSYNEQFF.

In its sample, this clonotype ranks as medium-sized. The rearrangement links TRBV29-1 to TRBJ1-2; 9 nucleotides match TRBD1. The CDR3 spans 15 residues. Unmatched junction bases numbered 9, after V lost 0 bases and J lost 7 bases. Germline CDR1 is SQVTM and CDR2 is ANQGSEA. This CDR3 reads CSVEEGGGTGLGYTF. CDR3 nucleotides: TGCAGCGTTGAAGAAGGTGGCGGGACAGGGCTTGGCTACACCTTC.

This clonotype counts as large. V and J are TRBV7-2 and TRBJ2-5, with D maybe TRBD2 (6 bases). The V gene's germline CDR1 is SGHTA and CDR2 FQGNSA. This CDR3 is built from 16 residues. The V end was cut by 5 bases, the J end by 4 bases, with 20 bases between. This CDR3 is CASSQPRDFYLETQYF. In DNA, the CDR3 is TGTGCCAGCAGCCAGCCCCGGGACTTTTATCTAGAGACCCAGTACTTC.

In this sample, this clonotype is medium-sized. This chain joins TRBV7-2 and TRBJ2-1; no clear D gene. V lost 5 bases and J lost 4, with 12 bases in between. The CDR3 is 14 residues long. CDR1 and CDR2 (germline): SGHTA, FQGNSA. CDR3 protein: CASSTFVGYNEQFF. CDR3 nucleotides: TGTGCCAGCAGCACCTTCGTAGGATACAATGAGCAGTTCTTC.

By share of the sample, this clonotype is medium-sized. V usage is TRBV5-1 and J usage is TRBJ1-1, with 8 bases lining up with TRBD1. Germline CDR1 reads SGHRS; CDR2 reads YFSETQ. V was pared by 2 bases and J by 7 bases, with 7 bases of the junction left unmatched. The CDR3 consists of 14 residues. This CDR3 reads CASSFRGGTGEAFF. CDR3 nucleotide sequence: TGCGCCAGCAGCTTCAGGGGGGGGACAGGTGAAGCTTTCTTT.

This clonotype qualifies as medium-sized. The V and J genes are TRBV15 and TRBJ2-5; tentatively, D is TRBD1 or TRBD2 (5 bases each). Germline CDR1 reads LNHNV; CDR2 reads YYDKDF (reference sequence). CDR3 length: 16 amino acids. Deletions cut 1 base from V and 5 bases from J, with 17 bases between. The CDR3 spells CATSRGGARARETQYF. The CDR3 nucleotides are TGTGCCACCAGCAGAGGAGGGGCCAGGGCCCGGGAGACCCAGTACTTC.

The chain joins TRBV29-1 to TRBJ1-4; no definite D call. The CDR3 covers 13 residues. Germline CDR1 reads SQVTM; CDR2 reads ANQGSEA. Trimming left V 3 bases short and J 8 bases short, with 13 bases between. The CDR3 DNA follows: TGCAGCGTTGAGCCCAGTCGCGGGGAAAAACTGTTTTTT. Its translation: CSVEPSRGEKLFF.

By share, this clonotype ranks as medium-sized (0.01 to 0.1%). This chain joins TRBV6-1 and TRBJ2-1, with 8 bases fitting TRBD2. The germline V gene has CDR1 MNHNS and CDR2 SASEGT. V was clipped by 2 bases and J by 5 bases; unmatched bases: 11. The CDR3 has 17 amino acids. This CDR3 is CASSEPDGGESNNEQFF. The CDR3 DNA sequence: TGTGCCAGCAGTGAACCAGACGGGGGGGAATCGAACAATGAGCAGTTCTTC.

By share of the sample, this clonotype is large (0.1 to 1%). The gene calls are TRBV20-1 and TRBJ2-7; D gene uncertain. V was clipped by 0 bases and J by 5 bases, with 5 bases between them. The CDR3 runs to 11 residues. Germline V gene lookup returns CDR1 DFQATT and CDR2 SNEGSKA (reference sequence). CDR3 bases: TGCAGTGCTAGAGATTTGGACGAGCAGTACTTC. Translation: CSARDLDEQYF.

The sample holds a few counts of this clonotype. The genes are TRBV5-1 and TRBJ2-7; D may be TRBD1 (6 bases). This CDR3 has 14 residues. Per germline, CDR1 SGHRS and CDR2 YFSETQ. V lost 4 bases and J lost 5, with 16 bases in between. As DNA, the CDR3 is TGCGCCAGCAGCACAAGACAGGTCCCTCACGAGCAGTACTTC. Residues: CASSTRQVPHEQYF.

The genes are TRBV7-9 and TRBJ2-3, with a weak D call TRBD2 (5 bases). The CDR3 runs 16 residues. The V end lost 8 bases, the J end lost 1 base, and 19 bases lay between the germline ends. Germline values: CDR1 SEHNR, CDR2 FQNEAQ (reference sequence). The CDR3: CASQLPASSGTDTQYF. For the CDR3, the DNA is TGTGCCAGCCAGCTACCCGCTAGCTCTGGCACAGATACGCAGTATTTT.

This clonotype is classed as large. The chain uses TRBV7-2 and TRBJ1-2; unclear D gene. The CDR3 length is 13 residues. The ends were cut back, 8 bases at V and 2 bases at J, with 12 bases in the middle. Germline values: CDR1 SGHTA, CDR2 FQGNSA. CDR3 sequence reads: CASPLRMNYGYTF. The CDR3 DNA sequence: TGTGCCAGCCCTCTCAGGATGAACTATGGCTACACCTTC. Based on the CDR3 plus reference TRBV7-2 and TRBJ1-2, the full variable domain is GAGVSQSPSNKVTEKGKDVELRCDPISGHTALYWYRQSLGQGLEFLIYFQGNSAPDKSGLPSDRFSAERTGGSVSTLTIQRTQQEDSAVYLCASPLRMNYGYTFGSGTRLTVV.